This T cell receptor (beta chain) appears in the sequencing data of a study of cytomegalovirus exposure and HLA in healthy donors. Broader study findings: It was shown in a later analysis that HLA-associated TCR beta chains were more clonally expanded than other, equally common chains.

Germline loops: CDR1 MNHNS, CDR2 SASEGT. Trimming took 4 bases from V and 0 from J, leaving 10 bases between them. The CDR3 length is 15 residues. PCR employed 60 Vbeta and 13 Jbeta primers. TCRdb's copy holds only in-frame clones and misses some; the assay was immunoSEQ multiplex PCR. Of fewer than 150,000 clones listed, about three quarters are singletons. This clone was seen a few times. What it binds is unknown. The origin of this receptor is a woman between 40 and 55 years old in good health and CMV-seropositive. This sequence joins TRBV6-1 and TRBJ2-1; D ambiguous. The sequenced sample was PBMCs. The CDR3 reads CASSARSSSYNEQFF. DNA of the CDR3: TGTGCCAGCAGTGCCCGGAGCAGCTCCTACAATGAGCAGTTCTTC.